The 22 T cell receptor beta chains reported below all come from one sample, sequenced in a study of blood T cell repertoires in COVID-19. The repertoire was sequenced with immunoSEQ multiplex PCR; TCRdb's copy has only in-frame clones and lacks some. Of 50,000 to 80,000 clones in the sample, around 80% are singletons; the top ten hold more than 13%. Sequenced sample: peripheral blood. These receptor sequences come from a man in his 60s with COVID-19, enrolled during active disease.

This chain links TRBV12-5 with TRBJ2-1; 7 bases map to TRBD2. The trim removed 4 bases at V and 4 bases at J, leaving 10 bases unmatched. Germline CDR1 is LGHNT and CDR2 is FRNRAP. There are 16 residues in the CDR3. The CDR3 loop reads CASGSYGRLRYNEQFF. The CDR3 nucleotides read TGTGCTAGTGGTTCTTACGGGAGGCTGAGGTACAATGAGCAGTTCTTC.

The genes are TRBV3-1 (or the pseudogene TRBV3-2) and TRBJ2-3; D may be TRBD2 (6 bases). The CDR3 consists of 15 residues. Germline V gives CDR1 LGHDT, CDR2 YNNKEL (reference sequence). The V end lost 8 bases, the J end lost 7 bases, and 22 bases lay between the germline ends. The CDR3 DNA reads TGTGCCAGCGGTCTCGATGCGGGGCCTTGGAATACGCAGTATTTT. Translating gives CASGLDAGPWNTQYF.

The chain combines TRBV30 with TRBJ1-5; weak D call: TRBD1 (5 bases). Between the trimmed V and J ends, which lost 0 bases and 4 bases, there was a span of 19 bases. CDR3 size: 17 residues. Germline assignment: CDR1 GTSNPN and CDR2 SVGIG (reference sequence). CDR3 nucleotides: TGTGCCTGGAGTGTACAATCGGCAGGGTGGGTGAATCAGCCCCAGCATTTT. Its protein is CAWSVQSAGWVNQPQHF.

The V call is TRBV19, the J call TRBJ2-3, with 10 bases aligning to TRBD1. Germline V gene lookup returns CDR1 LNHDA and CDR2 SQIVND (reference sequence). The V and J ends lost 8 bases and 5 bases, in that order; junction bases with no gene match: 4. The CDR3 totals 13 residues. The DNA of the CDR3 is TGTGCCAGTGGGACAGGGGTGGGAGATACGCAGTATTTT. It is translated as CASGTGVGDTQYF.

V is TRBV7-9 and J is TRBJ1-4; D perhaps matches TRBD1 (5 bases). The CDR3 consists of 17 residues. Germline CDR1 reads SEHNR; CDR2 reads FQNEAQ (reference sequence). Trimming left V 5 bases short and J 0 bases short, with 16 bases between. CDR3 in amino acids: CASSLRAGGATNEKLFF. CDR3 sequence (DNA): TGTGCCAGCAGCCTCCGGGCCGGGGGGGCAACTAATGAAAAACTGTTTTTT. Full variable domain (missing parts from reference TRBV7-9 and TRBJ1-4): DTGVSQNPRHKITKRGQNVTFRCDPISEHNRLYWYRQTLGQGPEFLTYFQNEAQLEKSRLLSDRFSAERPKGSFSTLEIQRTEQGDSAMYLCASSLRAGGATNEKLFFGSGTQLSVL.

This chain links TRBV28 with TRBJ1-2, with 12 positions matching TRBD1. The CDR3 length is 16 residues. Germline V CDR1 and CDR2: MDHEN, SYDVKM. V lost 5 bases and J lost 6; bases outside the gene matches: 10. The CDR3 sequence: CASSAPGTGGANGYTF. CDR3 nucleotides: TGTGCCAGCAGTGCCCCCGGGACAGGGGGCGCGAATGGCTACACCTTC.

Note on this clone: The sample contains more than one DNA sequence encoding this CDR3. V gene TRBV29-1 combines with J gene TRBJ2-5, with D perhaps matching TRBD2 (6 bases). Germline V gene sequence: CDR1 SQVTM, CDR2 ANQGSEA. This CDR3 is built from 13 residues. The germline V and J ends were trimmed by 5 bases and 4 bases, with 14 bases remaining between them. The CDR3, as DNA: TGCAGCGTTACGGGACTCGCGGGAGAGACCCAGTACTTC. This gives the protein CSVTGLAGETQYF. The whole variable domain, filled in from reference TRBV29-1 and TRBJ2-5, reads SAVISQKPSRDICQRGTSLTIQCQVDSQVTMMFWYRQQPGQSLTLIATANQGSEATYESGFVIDKFPISRPNLTFSTLTVSNMSPEDSSIYLCSVTGLAGETQYFGPGTRLLVL.

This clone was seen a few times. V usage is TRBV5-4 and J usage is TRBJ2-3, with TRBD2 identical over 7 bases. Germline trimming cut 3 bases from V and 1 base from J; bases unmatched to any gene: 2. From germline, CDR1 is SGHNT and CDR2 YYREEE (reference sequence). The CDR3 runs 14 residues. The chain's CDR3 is CASSYRGGTDTQYF. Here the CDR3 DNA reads TGTGCCAGCAGCTACCGGGGGGGCACAGATACGCAGTATTTT.

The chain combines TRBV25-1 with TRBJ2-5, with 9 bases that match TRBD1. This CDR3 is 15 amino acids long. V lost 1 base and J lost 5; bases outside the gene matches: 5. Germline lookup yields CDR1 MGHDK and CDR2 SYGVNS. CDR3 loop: CASSEWGQGRETQYF. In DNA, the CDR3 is TGTGCCAGCAGTGAATGGGGACAGGGTCGGGAGACCCAGTACTTC.

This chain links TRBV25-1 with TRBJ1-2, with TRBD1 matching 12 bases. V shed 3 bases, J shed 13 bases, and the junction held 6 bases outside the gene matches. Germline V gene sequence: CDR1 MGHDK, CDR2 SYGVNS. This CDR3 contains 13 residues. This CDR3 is CASSEGQGANCTF. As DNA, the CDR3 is TGTGCCAGCAGTGAGGGACAGGGGGCGAATTGCACCTTC.

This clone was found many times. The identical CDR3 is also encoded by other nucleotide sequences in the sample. The CDR3 region is CASSTEGKGAEAFF. Here the CDR3 DNA reads TGTGCCAGCAGCACGGAGGGGAAAGGAGCTGAAGCTTTCTTT. The chain carries TRBV7-9 and TRBJ1-1, with a tentative D call TRBD1 (5 bases). V was cut by 5 bases and J by 6 bases, with 16 bases left in between. Looked up from germline, CDR1 is SEHNR and CDR2 is FQNEAQ (reference sequence). This CDR3 has 14 residues.

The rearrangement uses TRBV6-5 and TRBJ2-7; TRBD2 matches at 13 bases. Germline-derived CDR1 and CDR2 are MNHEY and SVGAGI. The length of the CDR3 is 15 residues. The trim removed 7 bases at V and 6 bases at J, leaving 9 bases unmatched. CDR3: CASKELAGGPGEQYF. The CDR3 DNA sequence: TGTGCCAGCAAAGAACTAGCGGGGGGGCCGGGCGAGCAGTACTTC.

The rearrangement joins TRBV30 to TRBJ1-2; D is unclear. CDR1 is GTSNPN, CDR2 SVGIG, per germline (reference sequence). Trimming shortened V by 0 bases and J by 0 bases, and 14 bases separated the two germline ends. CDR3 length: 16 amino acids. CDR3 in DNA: TGTGCCTGGAGTGTACTGTTAGGAGCCACTAACTATGGCTACACCTTC. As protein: CAWSVLLGATNYGYTF.

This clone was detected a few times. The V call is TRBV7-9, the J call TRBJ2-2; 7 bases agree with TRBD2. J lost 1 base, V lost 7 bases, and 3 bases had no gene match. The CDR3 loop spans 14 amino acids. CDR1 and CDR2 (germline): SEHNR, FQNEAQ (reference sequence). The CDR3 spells CASMLAENTGELFF. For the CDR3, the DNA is TGTGCCAGCATGCTAGCGGAGAACACCGGGGAGCTGTTTTTT.

Here the CDR3 reads CASRTKRGGTDTQYF. As DNA, the CDR3 is TGTGCCAGCAGGACCAAGCGGGGGGGTACAGATACGCAGTATTTT. This chain uses TRBV6-5 with TRBJ2-3; 10 bases line up with TRBD2. This CDR3 has 15 residues. Germline V CDR1 and CDR2: MNHEY, SVGAGI. V gave up 6 bases and J gave up 3 bases; unmatched junction bases: 6.

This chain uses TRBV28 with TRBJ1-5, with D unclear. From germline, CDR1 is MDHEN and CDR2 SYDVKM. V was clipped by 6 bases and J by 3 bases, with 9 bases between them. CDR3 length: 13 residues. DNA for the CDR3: TGTGCCAGCAGCTCCACCTACAATCAGCCCCAGCATTTT. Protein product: CASSSTYNQPQHF.

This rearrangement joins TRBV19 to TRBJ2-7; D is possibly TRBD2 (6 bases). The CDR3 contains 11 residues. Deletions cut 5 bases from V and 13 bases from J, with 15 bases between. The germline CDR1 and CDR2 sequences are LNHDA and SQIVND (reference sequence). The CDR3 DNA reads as TGTGCCAGTAGTCTCCGGGACTCTGTATACTTC. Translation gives CASSLRDSVYF.

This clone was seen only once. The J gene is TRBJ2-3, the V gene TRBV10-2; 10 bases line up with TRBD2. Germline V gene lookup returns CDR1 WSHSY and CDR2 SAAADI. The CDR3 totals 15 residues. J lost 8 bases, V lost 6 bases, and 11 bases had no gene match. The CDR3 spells CASRELGTSESTQYF. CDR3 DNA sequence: TGCGCCAGCAGGGAACTCGGGACTAGCGAGAGTACGCAGTATTTT.

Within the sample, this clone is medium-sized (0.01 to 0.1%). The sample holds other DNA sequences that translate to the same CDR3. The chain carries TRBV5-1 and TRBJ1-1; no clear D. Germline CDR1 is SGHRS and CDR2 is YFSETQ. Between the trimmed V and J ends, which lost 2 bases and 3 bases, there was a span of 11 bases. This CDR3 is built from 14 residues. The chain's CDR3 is CASSLDPEDTEAFF. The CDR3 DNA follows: TGCGCCAGCAGCTTAGACCCGGAGGACACTGAAGCTTTCTTT.

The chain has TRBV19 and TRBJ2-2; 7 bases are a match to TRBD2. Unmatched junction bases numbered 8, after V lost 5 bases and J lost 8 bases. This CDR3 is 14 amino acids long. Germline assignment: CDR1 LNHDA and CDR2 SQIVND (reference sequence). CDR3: CASSAPGGRGELFF. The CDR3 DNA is TGTGCCAGTAGTGCGCCGGGAGGCCGGGGGGAGCTGTTTTTT.

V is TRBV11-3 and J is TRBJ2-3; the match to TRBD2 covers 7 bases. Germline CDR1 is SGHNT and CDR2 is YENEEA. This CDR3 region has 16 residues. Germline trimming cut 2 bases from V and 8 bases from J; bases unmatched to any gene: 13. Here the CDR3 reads CASSLSTGTPGGTQYF. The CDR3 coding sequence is TGTGCCAGCAGCTTAAGTACCGGGACTCCGGGGGGTACGCAGTATTTT.

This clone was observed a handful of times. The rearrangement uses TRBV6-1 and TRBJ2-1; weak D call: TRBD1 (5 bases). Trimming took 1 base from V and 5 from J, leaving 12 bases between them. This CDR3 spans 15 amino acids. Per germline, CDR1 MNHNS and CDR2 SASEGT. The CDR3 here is CASSEGGYLNNEQFF. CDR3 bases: TGTGCCAGCAGTGAAGGGGGCTATCTTAACAATGAGCAGTTCTTC.